The 8 T cell receptor beta chains in this list originate from one sample, sequenced in a study of blood T cell repertoires in COVID-19. Method: immunoSEQ multiplex PCR; TCRdb's copy keeps in-frame clones and lacks some. The data hold 140,000 to 150,000 clones, with about 84% observed a single time. Source material: peripheral blood. These receptor sequences come from a man between 60 and 70 years old with active or convalescent COVID-19.

The chain carries TRBV7-4 and TRBJ1-4, with a possible D match to TRBD1 (5 bases). CDR1 is SGHVT, CDR2 SQSDAQ, per germline. V dropped 1 base and J dropped 7 bases, with 10 bases sitting between them. The length of the CDR3 is 14 residues. The CDR3 protein is CASSLGRVGEKLFF. The DNA for the CDR3 is TGTGCCAGCAGCTTAGGCAGGGTGGGTGAAAAACTGTTTTTT.

This clone was seen only once. The CDR3 sequence: CASSPGGQSMEAETQYF. The CDR3 bases are TGTGCCAGCAGCCCCGGGGGACAGTCGATGGAGGCGGAGACCCAGTACTTC. The rearrangement uses TRBV11-3 and TRBJ2-5, with D possibly being TRBD1 (7 bases). V lost 5 bases, J lost 5 bases, and 24 bases lay in between. Germline-derived CDR1 and CDR2 are SGHNT and YENEEA. CDR3 length equals 17 residues.

The chain has TRBV5-1 and TRBJ2-3; possibly TRBD2 for D (5 bases). The V gene's germline CDR1 is SGHRS and CDR2 YFSETQ. The CDR3 is 15 residues long. The V end was cut by 0 bases, the J end by 1 base, with 9 bases between. The CDR3 coding sequence is TGCGCCAGCAGCTTGGGGCTAGCTGGCACAGATACGCAGTATTTT. This encodes CASSLGLAGTDTQYF.

V and J are TRBV28 and TRBJ2-1; D may be TRBD1 (6 bases). CDR1 MDHEN and CDR2 SYDVKM come from the germline V gene. There are 15 residues in the CDR3. CDR3 loop: CLSRGTGLGYNEQFF. CDR3 bases: TGTCTTTCAAGGGGGACGGGTTTGGGTTACAATGAGCAGTTCTTC.

The sample holds one count of this clone. The rearrangement uses TRBV12-3 or TRBV12-4 and TRBJ1-2, with 9 bases matching TRBD1. The CDR3 consists of 13 residues. The trim removed 7 bases at V and 3 bases at J, leaving 3 bases unmatched. As DNA, the CDR3 is TGTGCCAGCACCAGGGACAGGGACTATGGCTACACCTTC. Translated, it gives CASTRDRDYGYTF.

The chain couples TRBV5-1 to TRBJ1-1; 8 bases line up with TRBD1. With 3 bases clipped from V and 1 base from J, the junction kept 5 bases outside the gene matches. This CDR3 region has 15 residues. CDR1 is SGHRS, CDR2 YFSETQ, per germline. The CDR3 sequence is CASSWGGTGNTEAFF. DNA of the CDR3: TGCGCCAGCAGCTGGGGTGGGACAGGGAACACTGAAGCTTTCTTT.

This rearrangement joins TRBV18 to TRBJ2-7; 11 bases fit TRBD2. CDR1 is KGHSH and CDR2 is LQKENI in the germline V gene. The CDR3 length is 17 residues. With V trimmed by 2 bases and J by 4 bases, 10 bases remained unmatched. In DNA, the CDR3 is TGTGCCAGCTCACCATTCGCTTTAGCGGGAGGGGAATACGAGCAGTACTTC. Its translation is CASSPFALAGGEYEQYF. The whole variable domain, filled in from reference TRBV18 and TRBJ2-7, reads NAGVMQNPRHLVRRRGQEARLRCSPMKGHSHVYWYRQLPEEGLKFMVYLQKENIIDESGMPKERFSAEFPKEGPSILRIQQVVRGDSAAYFCASSPFALAGGEYEQYFGPGTRLTVT.

V and J are TRBV5-4 and TRBJ2-3; maybe TRBD2 (5 bases). The V gene lost 6 bases and the J gene lost 8 bases, with 19 bases spanning the gap. The CDR3 has 14 residues. Germline assignment: CDR1 SGHNT and CDR2 YYREEE (reference sequence). The CDR3 loop is CASTLGSADGTQYF. The CDR3 DNA sequence: TGTGCCAGCACCTTAGGTAGCGCCGATGGTACGCAGTATTTT.